This T cell receptor (beta chain) was identified during a study of early T cells in non-severe SARS-CoV-2 infection. Whole-study results and caveats: A preference for anti-spike CD8 responses marked VDJdb matching, which missed private and CD4 specificities.

This clonotype turned up a few times. Its antigen remains unidentified. Trimming cost V 6 bases and J 4 bases, with 21 bases left between them. The CDR3 loop spans 17 amino acids. Germline V gene sequence: CDR1 MDHEN, CDR2 SYDVKM. TCRdb reprocessed the 5' RACE reads with MiXCR, giving one entry per CDR3 protein. Among about 46,000 distinct CDR3 sequences, about 9.3% were seen once, and the ten largest hold about 15%. The sample was whole blood. The sequence was collected from an adult who was a healthcare worker with PCR-confirmed SARS-CoV-2 infection or an uninfected control (not recorded which). The chain employs TRBV28 and TRBJ2-2; perhaps D is TRBD1 or TRBD2 (6 bases each). The CDR3 DNA follows: TGTGCCAGCAGCATACGACTTAGGGGGGCCGGCACCGGGGAGCTGTTTTTT. It encodes CASSIRLRGAGTGELFF.